This T cell receptor beta chain appears in the sequencing data of a study of blood T cell repertoires in COVID-19. From germline, CDR1 is ENHRY and CDR2 SYGVKD. V shed 0 bases, J shed 12 bases, and the junction held 9 bases outside the gene matches. The CDR3 contains 15 residues. Assay: immunoSEQ multiplex PCR; the TCRdb copy retains only in-frame clones and omits some. Of some 140,000 clones listed, about 76% are singletons. This TCR derives from a woman aged 60 to 75 with active or convalescent COVID-19. The chain carries TRBV10-3 and TRBJ1-4, with TRBD1 identical over 8 bases. The sample consisted of peripheral blood. CDR3 bases: TGTGCCATCAGTGAGTCACGGGACAGGACCTCGGAACTGTTTTTT. It yields the protein CAISESRDRTSELFF.